Sequencing of this T cell receptor beta chain was carried out in a study of CD8 T cells in ankylosing spondylitis. Generation of TCR beta libraries employed quantitative 5'-RACE incorporating molecular barcodes. TCRdb processed the 5' RACE reads anew with MiXCR; each CDR3 protein has one entry. The sample contains some 340,000 distinct CDR3 sequences, roughly 15% of which appear only once. Study findings and constraints: CD8+ by phenotype, disease-linked clones were relatively rare in peripheral blood. According to the report, clones linked to the disease were significantly enriched in matched synovial fluid samples taken from ankylosing spondylitis patients. Ankylosing spondylitis blood appeared to be characterized by a TCR beta motif of several highly homologous variants.

Note on this clonotype: As yet, its antigen is unknown.

This TCR came from a male donor with ankylosing spondylitis or in good health (not recorded which). Input material: blood, either unsorted or a sorted T cell fraction (not recorded which).

The CDR3 reads CASTRGLGDTQYF. The CDR3 DNA sequence: TGTGCCTCAACCCGGGGGTTGGGAGATACGCAGTATTTT. The J gene is TRBJ2-3, the V gene TRBV10-3; perhaps TRBD2 as D (6 bases). Germline V lookup: CDR1 ENHRY, CDR2 SYGVKD. The V gene lost 11 bases and the J gene lost 5 bases, with 17 bases spanning the gap. The CDR3 extends over 13 amino acids.